One sample yielded the 8 T cell receptor beta chains listed below, sequenced in a study of cytomegalovirus exposure and HLA in healthy donors. This PCR relied on a set of 60 Vbeta primers and 13 Jbeta primers. The table came from immunoSEQ multiplex PCR; TCRdb's copy has only in-frame clones and leaves some out. The data contain 84,000 or so clones, 62% of them seen just once; the ten biggest clones take up roughly 6%. What was sequenced was PBMCs. These receptors originate from a woman aged 30 to 39 in good health and CMV-seropositive.

V gene TRBV9 combines with J gene TRBJ1-3, with D unclear. The CDR3 runs 15 residues. Looked up from germline, CDR1 is SGDLS and CDR2 is YYNGEE. V was pared by 0 bases and J by 2 bases, with 9 bases between. The CDR3 DNA follows: TGTGCCAGCAGCGTAGCTACAGCACCTGGAAACACCATATATTTT. This gives the protein CASSVATAPGNTIYF.

The chain employs TRBV7-6 and TRBJ1-3, with a tentative D call TRBD1 (6 bases). The CDR3 runs 18 residues. Trimming removed 5 bases from V and 0 bases from J, with 20 bases in between. Germline CDR1 reads SGHVS; CDR2 reads FNYEAQ. The CDR3 loop is CASSTGTPGWSSGNTIYF. The CDR3 nucleotides are TGTGCCAGCAGCACCGGGACACCGGGATGGAGCTCTGGAAACACCATATATTTT.

The V call is TRBV18, the J call TRBJ2-5, with 7 bases matching TRBD2. Looked up from germline, CDR1 is KGHSH and CDR2 is LQKENI. This CDR3 is built from 13 residues. The V segment lost 3 bases and the J segment 9 bases; nucleotides outside the gene matches: 7. For the CDR3, the DNA is TGTGCCAGCTCACCGGCGGGGGATGGATCCCAGTACTTC. Encoded protein: CASSPAGDGSQYF.

This clone was seen a few times. The CDR3 loop reads CATASGLGETQYF. The CDR3 DNA follows: TGTGCCACAGCTAGCGGGTTGGGGGAGACCCAGTACTTC. The chain recombines TRBV15 with TRBJ2-5; 8 positions agree with TRBD2. The CDR3 covers 13 residues. Germline-derived CDR1 and CDR2 are LNHNV and YYDKDF (reference sequence). Trimming took 9 bases from V and 5 from J; bases not matched to a gene: 8. Together with reference TRBV15 and TRBJ2-5, the CDR3 gives the full variable domain: DAMVIQNPRYQVTQFGKPVTLSCSQTLNHNVMYWYQQKSSQAPKLLFHYYDKDFNNEADTPDNFQSRRPNTSFCFLDIRSPGLGDTAMYLCATASGLGETQYFGPGTRLLVL.

The V and J genes are TRBV7-2 and TRBJ1-4; no clear D gene. V was clipped by 1 base and J by 5 bases, with 14 bases between them. The CDR3 runs 16 residues. Germline V gene sequence: CDR1 SGHTA, CDR2 FQGNSA. Here the CDR3 reads CASSLVARLGNEKLFF. DNA of the CDR3: TGTGCCAGCAGCTTAGTAGCGCGCTTGGGGAATGAAAAACTGTTTTTT.

This clone is labeled as medium-sized. The rearrangement links TRBV27 to TRBJ1-1, with D possibly TRBD1 on 5 matching bases. Trimming shortened V by 7 bases and J by 3 bases, and 15 bases separated the two germline ends. The CDR3 spans 14 residues. CDR1 and CDR2 from the germline V gene are MNHEY and SMNVEV (reference sequence). CDR3 amino acids: CASNVRGGYTEAFF. CDR3 DNA: TGTGCCAGCAATGTTCGGGGGGGGTACACTGAAGCTTTCTTT.

The table lists this clone with a few counts. At one end, the junction sequence differs from germline, possibly due to a read error. The CDR3 sequence: CASKGQPDQPLHF. For the CDR3, the DNA is TGCGCCAGTAAGGGACAGCCTGATCAGCCCCTGCATTTT. V gene TRBV5-1 combines with J gene TRBJ1-5; 7 bases align to TRBD1. CDR1 SGHRS and CDR2 YFSETQ come from the germline V gene. This CDR3 spans 13 amino acids.

As concerns this clone: One end of the junction is discordant with germline, which a read error may explain. The gene calls are TRBV7-9 and TRBJ2-3, with TRBD1 matching over 7 bases. The length of the CDR3 is 14 residues. Looked up from germline, CDR1 is SEHNR and CDR2 is FQNEAQ (reference sequence). This CDR3 reads CSRQGDHSTDTQYF. CDR3 bases: TGTTCCAGGCAGGGGGACCATAGCACAGATACGCAGTATTTT.